This note documents a single TCR beta chain sequence. Its antigen is as yet unknown. Separation from the 666-subject first cohort characterized the roughly 120-subject validation cohort, to which the donors belonged. The record originates from a study of cytomegalovirus exposure and HLA in healthy donors. Findings and caveats of the study: 164 TCR beta chains were listed as cytomegalovirus-associated. The classifier reportedly diagnosed cytomegalovirus status with high sensitivity and specificity.

CDR1 SGHAT and CDR2 FQNNGV come from the germline V gene. V was pared by 2 bases and J by 4 bases, with 12 bases between. This CDR3 region has 15 residues. Measured with immunoSEQ multiplex PCR; TCRdb has only the in-frame clones, and not every one. Counted here are 150,000 to 200,000 clones, about 82% occurring once; the ten biggest clones make up more than 1.4%. V is TRBV11-2 and J is TRBJ1-3; D might be TRBD1 (5 bases). Sequences were obtained from PBMCs. This TCR was recovered from a woman younger than 30 in good health and CMV-seronegative. The CDR3 loop reads CASSLPLGLGNTIYF. The CDR3 DNA follows: TGTGCCAGCAGCTTACCCCTGGGGCTCGGAAACACCATATATTTT.